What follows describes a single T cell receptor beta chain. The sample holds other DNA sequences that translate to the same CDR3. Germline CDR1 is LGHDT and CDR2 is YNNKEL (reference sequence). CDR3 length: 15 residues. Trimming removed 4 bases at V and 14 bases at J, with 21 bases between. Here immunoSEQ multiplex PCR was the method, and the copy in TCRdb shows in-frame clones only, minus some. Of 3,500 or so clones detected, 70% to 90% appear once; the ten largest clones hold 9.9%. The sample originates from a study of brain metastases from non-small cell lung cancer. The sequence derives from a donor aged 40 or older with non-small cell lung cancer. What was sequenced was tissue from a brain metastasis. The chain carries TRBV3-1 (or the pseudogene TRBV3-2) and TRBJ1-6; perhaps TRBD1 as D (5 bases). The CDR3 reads CASSPQSGKGQTLHF. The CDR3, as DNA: TGTGCCAGCAGCCCCCAATCAGGGAAGGGGCAAACCCTCCACTTT.